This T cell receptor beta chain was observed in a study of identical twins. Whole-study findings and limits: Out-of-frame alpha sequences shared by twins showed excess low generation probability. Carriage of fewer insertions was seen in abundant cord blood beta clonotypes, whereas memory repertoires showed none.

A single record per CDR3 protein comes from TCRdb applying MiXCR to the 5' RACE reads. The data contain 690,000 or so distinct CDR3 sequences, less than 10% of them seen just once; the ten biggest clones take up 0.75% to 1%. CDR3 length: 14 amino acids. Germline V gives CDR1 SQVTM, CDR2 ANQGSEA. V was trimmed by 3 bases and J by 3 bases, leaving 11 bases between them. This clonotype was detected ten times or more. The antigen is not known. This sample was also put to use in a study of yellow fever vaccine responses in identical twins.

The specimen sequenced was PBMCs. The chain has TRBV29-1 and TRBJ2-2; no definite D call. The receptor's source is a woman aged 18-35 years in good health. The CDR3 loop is CSVDSSIDTGELFF. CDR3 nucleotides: TGCAGCGTTGATAGCAGTATTGACACCGGGGAGCTGTTTTTT.